Listed below are T cell receptor beta chains from one sample, sequenced in a study of CD8+ T cells in alopecia areata. Profiled with immunoSEQ multiplex PCR; TCRdb holds only in-frame clones, not every one. The data hold approximately 190,000 clones, with 58% observed a single time. The specimen was CD4+ T cells sorted from blood, collected at week 24, from a patient treated with tofacitinib. Receptor source: a human donor with alopecia areata. Each CDR3 is given with its conserved first and last residue. The D gene is left open where the match is weak. Some rows mark clone size as missing; the rest say once, few, many or name a class of expanded clone.

cdr3_aa: CASSLDLAGSGQYF
cdr3_nt: TGTGCCAGCAGCCTCGATCTAGCGGGTTCCGGGCAGTACTTC
j_call: TRBJ2-7
clone_size: -
d_call: TRBD2
v_call: TRBV7-2

cdr3_aa: CSVYRVDTEAFF
cdr3_nt: TGCAGCGTATACAGGGTGGACACTGAAGCTTTCTTT
j_call: TRBJ1-1
clone_size: -
d_call: -
v_call: TRBV29-1

cdr3_aa: CASSQDQGRGSNQPQHF
cdr3_nt: TGTGCCAGCAGCCAAGATCAAGGGAGGGGAAGCAATCAGCCCCAGCATTTT
j_call: TRBJ1-5
clone_size: -
d_call: -
v_call: TRBV4-2

cdr3_aa: CASRDAGYGYTF
cdr3_nt: TGTGCCAGCAGGGACGCAGGGTATGGCTACACCTTC
j_call: TRBJ1-2
clone_size: -
d_call: -
v_call: TRBV7-9

cdr3_aa: CASLRGDTGELFF
cdr3_nt: TGCGCCAGCCTCAGGGGGGACACCGGGGAGCTGTTTTTT
j_call: TRBJ2-2
clone_size: few
d_call: -
v_call: TRBV5-1

cdr3_aa: CASSLGPGYGYTF
cdr3_nt: TGTGCCAGCAGCTTAGGACCGGGCTATGGCTACACCTTC
j_call: TRBJ1-2
clone_size: -
d_call: -
v_call: TRBV7-9

cdr3_aa: CASSLEVAGGPSTGELFF
cdr3_nt: TGCGCCAGCAGCTTGGAGGTCGCGGGAGGGCCCAGCACCGGGGAGCTGTTTTTT
j_call: TRBJ2-2
clone_size: few
d_call: TRBD2
v_call: TRBV5-1

cdr3_aa: CASLLETQYF
cdr3_nt: TGTGCCAGTCTTCTCGAGACCCAGTACTTC
j_call: TRBJ2-5
clone_size: few
d_call: -
v_call: TRBV6-1

cdr3_aa: CSVRQGGDTEAFF
cdr3_nt: TGCAGCGTCAGACAGGGGGGGGACACTGAAGCTTTCTTT
j_call: TRBJ1-1
clone_size: -
d_call: TRBD1
v_call: TRBV29-1

cdr3_aa: CASSPGGLAGETQYF
cdr3_nt: TGTGCCAGCAGCCCGGGAGGACTAGCGGGAGAGACCCAGTACTTC
j_call: TRBJ2-5
clone_size: -
d_call: TRBD2
v_call: TRBV9

cdr3_aa: CASRRQDFYGYTF
cdr3_nt: TGTGCCAGTAGACGACAGGACTTCTATGGCTACACCTTC
j_call: TRBJ1-2
clone_size: -
d_call: -
v_call: TRBV19

cdr3_aa: CATDVAGQANQPQHF
cdr3_nt: TGTGCCACCGATGTAGCAGGACAGGCCAATCAGCCCCAGCATTTT
j_call: TRBJ1-5
clone_size: -
d_call: TRBD1
v_call: TRBV7-9

cdr3_aa: CSVADRLRAKNIQYF
cdr3_nt: TGCAGCGTTGCGGACAGGCTGCGAGCCAAAAACATTCAGTACTTC
j_call: TRBJ2-4
clone_size: -
d_call: TRBD1
v_call: TRBV29-1

cdr3_aa: CASSLDRARTEAFF
cdr3_nt: TGTGCCAGCAGCTTGGACAGGGCGAGAACTGAAGCTTTCTTT
j_call: TRBJ1-1
clone_size: -
d_call: TRBD1
v_call: TRBV7-3